This TCR beta chain was sequenced for a study of TIL therapy for anti-PD-1-resistant metastatic lung cancer. Time point indicated: pre-treatment sample, taken before nivolumab and TIL therapy. This was the immunoSEQ v3 assay. Sequencing was performed with immunoSEQ multiplex PCR; in TCRdb, only in-frame clones are kept and a portion is missing. The sample comprises 35,000 to 55,000 clones, 79% of which are singletons, and more than 13% rests with the top ten. Concerning this clone: Its target is not known.

Study outcomes and limitations: This highly selected cohort may not generalize to typical lung cancer patients.

CDR3 length equals 14 residues. Germline CDR1 SGDLS, CDR2 YYNGEE. V shed 2 bases and J shed 7 bases, with 10 bases lying between them. The source of this sequence is a man aged 65 to 79 with non-small cell lung cancer. This sample comprised blood, obtained at baseline. The gene calls are TRBV9 and TRBJ1-6, with D possibly being TRBD1 (5 bases). This chain's CDR3 is CASSVDTGNSPLHF. The CDR3 DNA follows: TGTGCCAGCAGCGTGGACACGGGGAATTCACCCCTCCACTTT. Full variable domain (rest looked up from reference TRBV9 and TRBJ1-6): DSGVTQTPKHLITATGQRVTLRCSPRSGDLSVYWYQQSLDQGLQFLIQYYNGEERAKGNILERFSAQQFPDLHSELNLSSLELGDSALYFCASSVDTGNSPLHFGNGTRLTVT.